Given below is one T cell receptor beta chain in context. Its antigen is still unknown. This sample is part of a study of response to subunit inactivated influenza vaccine. Study-wide findings and caveats: After each seasonal influenza vaccination, few new T cells are recruited, the authors suggested.

TCRdb passed the RT-PCR reads through MiXCR, listing each CDR3 protein once. Of 750,000 to 850,000 distinct CDR3 sequences listed, approximately 18% were seen once; the top ten hold roughly a tenth. V shed 4 bases and J 5 bases; nucleotides not matched to a gene: 10. CDR3 length equals 14 residues. CDR1 and CDR2 (germline): DFQATT, SNEGSKA (reference sequence). This material consisted of PBMCs from blood, taken more than 4 days after vaccination. The chain joins TRBV20-1 to TRBJ2-5; 7 nucleotides match TRBD2. The TCR comes from a man aged 45-60 years who received an inactivated influenza vaccine. Written as DNA, the CDR3 is TGCAGTGCTAAGGGAGCGGGGAGGGGTGAGACCCAGTACTTC. Encoded protein: CSAKGAGRGETQYF.